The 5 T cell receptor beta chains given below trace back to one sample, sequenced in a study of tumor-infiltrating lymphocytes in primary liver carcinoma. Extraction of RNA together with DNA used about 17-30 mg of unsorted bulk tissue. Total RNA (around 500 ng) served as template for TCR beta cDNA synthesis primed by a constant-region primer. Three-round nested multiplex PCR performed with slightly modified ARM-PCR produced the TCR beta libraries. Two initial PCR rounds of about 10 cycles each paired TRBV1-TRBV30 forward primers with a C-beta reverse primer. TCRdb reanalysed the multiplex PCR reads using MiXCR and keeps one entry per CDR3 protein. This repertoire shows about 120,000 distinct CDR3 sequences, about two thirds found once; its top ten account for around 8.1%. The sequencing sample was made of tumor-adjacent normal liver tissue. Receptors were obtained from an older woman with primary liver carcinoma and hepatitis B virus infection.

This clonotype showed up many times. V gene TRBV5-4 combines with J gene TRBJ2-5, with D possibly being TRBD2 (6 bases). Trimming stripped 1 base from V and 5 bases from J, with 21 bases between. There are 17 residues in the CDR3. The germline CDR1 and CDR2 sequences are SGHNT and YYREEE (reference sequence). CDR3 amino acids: CASSLRRSSDIGETQYF. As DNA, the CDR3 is TGTGCCAGCAGCTTGCGCAGGTCTAGCGATATTGGGGAGACCCAGTACTTC.

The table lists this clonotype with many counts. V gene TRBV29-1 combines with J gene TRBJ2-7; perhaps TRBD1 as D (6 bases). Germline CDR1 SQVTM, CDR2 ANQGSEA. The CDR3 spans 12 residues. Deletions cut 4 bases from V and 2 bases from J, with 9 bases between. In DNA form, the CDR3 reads TGCAGCGTTGCTGGACAGACCTACGAGCAGTACTTC. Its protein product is CSVAGQTYEQYF.

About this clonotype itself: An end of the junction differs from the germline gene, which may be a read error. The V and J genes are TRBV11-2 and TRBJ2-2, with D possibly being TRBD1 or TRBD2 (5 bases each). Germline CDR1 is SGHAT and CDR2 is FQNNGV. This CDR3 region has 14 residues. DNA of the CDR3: TGTGCCAGCAGCAGAAGACAGCGTCTGGGGGAGCTGTTTTTC. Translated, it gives CASSRRQRLGELFF.

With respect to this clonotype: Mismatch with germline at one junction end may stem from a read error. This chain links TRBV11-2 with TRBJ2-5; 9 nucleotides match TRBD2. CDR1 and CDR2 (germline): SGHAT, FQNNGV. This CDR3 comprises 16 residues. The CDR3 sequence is CASSYPRDSGREAQYF. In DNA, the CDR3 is TGTGCCAGCAGCTACCCCCGTGATAGCGGGAGAGAGGCCCAGTACTTC.

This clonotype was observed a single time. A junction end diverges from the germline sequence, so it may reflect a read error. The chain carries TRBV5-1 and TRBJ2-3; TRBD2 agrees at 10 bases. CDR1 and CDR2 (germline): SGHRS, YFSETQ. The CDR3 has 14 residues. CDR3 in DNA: TGTGCCAGCAGCTCGAGCGGGGGGGGGGATATGCAGTATTTT. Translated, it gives CASSSSGGGDMQYF.